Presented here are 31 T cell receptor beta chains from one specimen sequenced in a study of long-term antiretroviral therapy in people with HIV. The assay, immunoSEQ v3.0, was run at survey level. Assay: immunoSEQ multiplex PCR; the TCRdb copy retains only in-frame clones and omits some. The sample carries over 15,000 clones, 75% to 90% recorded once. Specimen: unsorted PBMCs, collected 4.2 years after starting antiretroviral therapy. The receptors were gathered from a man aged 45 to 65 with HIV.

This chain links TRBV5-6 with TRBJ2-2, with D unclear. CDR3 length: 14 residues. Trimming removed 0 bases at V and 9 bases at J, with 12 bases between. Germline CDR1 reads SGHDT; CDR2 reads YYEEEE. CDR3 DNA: TGTGCCAGCAGCTTGGGGGCTTACCGCTGGGAGCTGTTTTTT. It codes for CASSLGAYRWELFF. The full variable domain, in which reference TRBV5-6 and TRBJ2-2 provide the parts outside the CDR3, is DAGVTQSPTHLIKTRGQQVTLRCSPKSGHDTVSWYQQALGQGPQFIFQYYEEEERQRGNFPDRFSGHQFPNYSSELNVNALLLGDSALYLCASSLGAYRWELFFGEGSRLTVL.

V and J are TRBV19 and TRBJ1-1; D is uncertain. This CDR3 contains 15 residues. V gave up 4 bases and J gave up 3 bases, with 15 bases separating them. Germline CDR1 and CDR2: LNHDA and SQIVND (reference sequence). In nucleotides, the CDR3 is TGTGCCAGTAGTAGGCCAGCCGGGCGTGACACTGAAGCTTTCTTT. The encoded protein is CASSRPAGRDTEAFF.

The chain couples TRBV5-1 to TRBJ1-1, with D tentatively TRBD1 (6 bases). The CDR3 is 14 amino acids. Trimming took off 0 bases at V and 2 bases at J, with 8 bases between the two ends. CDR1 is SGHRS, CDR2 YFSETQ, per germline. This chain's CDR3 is CASSLGRGNTEAFF. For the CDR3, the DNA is TGCGCCAGCAGCTTGGGCAGGGGAAACACTGAAGCTTTCTTT.

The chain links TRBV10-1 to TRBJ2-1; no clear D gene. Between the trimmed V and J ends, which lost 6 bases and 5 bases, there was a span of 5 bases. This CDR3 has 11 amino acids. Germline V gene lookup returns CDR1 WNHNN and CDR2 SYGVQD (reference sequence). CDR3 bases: TGCGCCAGCAGCGGTCACAATGAGCAGTTCTTC. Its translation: CASSGHNEQFF.

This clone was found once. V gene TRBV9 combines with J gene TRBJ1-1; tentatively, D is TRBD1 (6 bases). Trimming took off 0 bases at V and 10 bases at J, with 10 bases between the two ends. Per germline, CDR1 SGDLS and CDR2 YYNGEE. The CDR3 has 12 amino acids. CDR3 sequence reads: CASSVDVGGAFF. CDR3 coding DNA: TGTGCCAGCAGCGTAGATGTAGGGGGAGCTTTCTTT.

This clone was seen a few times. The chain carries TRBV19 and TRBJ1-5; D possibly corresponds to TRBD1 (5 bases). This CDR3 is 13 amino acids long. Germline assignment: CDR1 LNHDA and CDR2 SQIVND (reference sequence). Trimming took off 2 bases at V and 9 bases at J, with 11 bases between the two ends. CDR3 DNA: TGTGCCAGTAGTATACAGGGTGGGGGGCCCCAGCATTTT. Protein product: CASSIQGGGPQHF.

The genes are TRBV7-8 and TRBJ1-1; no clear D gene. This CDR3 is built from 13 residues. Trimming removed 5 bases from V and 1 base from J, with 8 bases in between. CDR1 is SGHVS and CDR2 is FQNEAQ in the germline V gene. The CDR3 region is CASSREGNTEAFF. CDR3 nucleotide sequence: TGTGCCAGCAGCCGGGAGGGGAACACTGAAGCTTTCTTT. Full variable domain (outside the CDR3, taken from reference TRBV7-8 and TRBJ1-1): GAGVSQSPRYKVAKRGQDVALRCDPISGHVSLFWYQQALGQGPEFLTYFQNEAQLDKSGLPSDRFFAERPEGSVSTLKIQRTQQEDSAVYLCASSREGNTEAFFGQGTRLTVV.

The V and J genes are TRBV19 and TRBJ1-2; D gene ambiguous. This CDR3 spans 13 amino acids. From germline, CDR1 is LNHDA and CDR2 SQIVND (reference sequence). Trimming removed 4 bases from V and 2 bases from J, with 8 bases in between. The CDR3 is CASSTQDNYGYTF. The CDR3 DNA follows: TGTGCCAGTAGTACCCAGGACAACTATGGCTACACCTTC.

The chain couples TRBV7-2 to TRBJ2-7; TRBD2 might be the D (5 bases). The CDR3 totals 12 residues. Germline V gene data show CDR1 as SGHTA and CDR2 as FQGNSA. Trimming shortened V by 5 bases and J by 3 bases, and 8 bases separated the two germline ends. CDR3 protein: CASSGGLYEQYF. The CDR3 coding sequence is TGTGCCAGCAGCGGAGGACTCTACGAGCAGTACTTC.

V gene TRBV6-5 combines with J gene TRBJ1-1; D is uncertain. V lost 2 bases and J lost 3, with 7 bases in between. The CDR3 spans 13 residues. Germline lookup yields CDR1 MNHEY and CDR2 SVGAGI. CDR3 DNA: TGTGCCAGCAGTTACAATAGGGACACTGAAGCTTTCTTT. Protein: CASSYNRDTEAFF.

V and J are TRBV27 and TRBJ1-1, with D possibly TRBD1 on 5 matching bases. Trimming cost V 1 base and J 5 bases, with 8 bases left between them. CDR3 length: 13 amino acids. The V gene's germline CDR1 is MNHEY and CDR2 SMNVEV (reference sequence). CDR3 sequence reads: CASSLFGGTEAFF. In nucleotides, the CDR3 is TGTGCCAGCAGTTTATTCGGGGGGACTGAAGCTTTCTTT.

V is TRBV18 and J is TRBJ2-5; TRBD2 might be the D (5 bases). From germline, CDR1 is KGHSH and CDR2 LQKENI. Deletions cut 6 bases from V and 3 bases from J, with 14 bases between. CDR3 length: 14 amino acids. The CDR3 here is CASSRTEEKETQYF. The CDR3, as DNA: TGTGCCAGCTCGCGGACTGAGGAAAAAGAGACCCAGTACTTC.

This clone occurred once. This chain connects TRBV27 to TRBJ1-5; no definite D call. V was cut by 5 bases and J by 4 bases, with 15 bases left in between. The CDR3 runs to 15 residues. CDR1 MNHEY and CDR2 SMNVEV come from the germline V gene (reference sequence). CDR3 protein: CASSPSGSWNQPQHF. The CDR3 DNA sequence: TGTGCCAGCAGTCCCTCTGGGAGTTGGAATCAGCCCCAGCATTTT.

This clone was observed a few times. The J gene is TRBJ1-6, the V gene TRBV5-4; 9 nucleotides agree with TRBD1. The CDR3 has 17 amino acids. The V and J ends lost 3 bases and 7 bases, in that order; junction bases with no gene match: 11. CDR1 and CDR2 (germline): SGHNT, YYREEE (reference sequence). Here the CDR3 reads CASSSGTGGLGNSPLHF. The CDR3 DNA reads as TGTGCCAGCAGCTCCGGAACAGGGGGCTTAGGGAATTCACCCCTCCACTTT.

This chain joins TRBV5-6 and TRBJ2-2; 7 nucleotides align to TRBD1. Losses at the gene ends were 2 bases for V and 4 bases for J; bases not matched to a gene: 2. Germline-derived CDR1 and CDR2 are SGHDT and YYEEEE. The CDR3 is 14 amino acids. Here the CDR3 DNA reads TGTGCCAGCAGCTTCGACAGGGCCACCGGGGAGCTGTTTTTT. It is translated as CASSFDRATGELFF.

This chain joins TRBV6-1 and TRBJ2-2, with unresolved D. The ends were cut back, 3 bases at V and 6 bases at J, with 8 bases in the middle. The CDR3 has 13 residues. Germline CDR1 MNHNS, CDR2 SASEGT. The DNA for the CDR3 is TGTGCCAGCAGTGAGAGCTGGGCCGGGGAGCTGTTTTTT. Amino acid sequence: CASSESWAGELFF.

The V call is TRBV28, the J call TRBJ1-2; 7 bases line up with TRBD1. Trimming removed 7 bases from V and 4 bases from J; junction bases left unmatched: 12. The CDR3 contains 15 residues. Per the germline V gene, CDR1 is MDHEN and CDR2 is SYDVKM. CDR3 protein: CASTPTGSTPYGYTF. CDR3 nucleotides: TGTGCCAGCACCCCGACAGGGTCCACCCCCTATGGCTACACCTTC.

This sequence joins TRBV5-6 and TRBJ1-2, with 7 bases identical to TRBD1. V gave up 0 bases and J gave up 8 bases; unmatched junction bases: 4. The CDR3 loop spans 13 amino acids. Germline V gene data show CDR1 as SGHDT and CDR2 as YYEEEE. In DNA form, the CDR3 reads TGTGCCAGCAGCTTGGTACAGGGGAACGGCTACACCTTC. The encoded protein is CASSLVQGNGYTF.

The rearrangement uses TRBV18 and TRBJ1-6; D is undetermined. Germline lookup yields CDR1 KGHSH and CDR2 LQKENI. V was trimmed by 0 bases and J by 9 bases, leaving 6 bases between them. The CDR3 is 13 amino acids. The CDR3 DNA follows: TGTGCCAGCTCACCACCGGATCCTTCACCCCTCCACTTT. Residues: CASSPPDPSPLHF.

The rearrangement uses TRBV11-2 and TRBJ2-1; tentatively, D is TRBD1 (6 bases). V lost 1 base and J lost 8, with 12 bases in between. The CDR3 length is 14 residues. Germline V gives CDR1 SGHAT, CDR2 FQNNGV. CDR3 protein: CASSLVPRGHEQFF. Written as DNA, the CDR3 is TGTGCCAGCAGCTTAGTTCCCAGGGGTCATGAGCAGTTCTTC.

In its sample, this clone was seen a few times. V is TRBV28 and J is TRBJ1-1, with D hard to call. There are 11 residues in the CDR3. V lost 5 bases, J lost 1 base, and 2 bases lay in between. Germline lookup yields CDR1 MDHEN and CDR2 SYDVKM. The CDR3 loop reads CASSANTEAFF. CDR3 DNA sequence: TGTGCCAGCAGTGCGAACACTGAAGCTTTCTTT.

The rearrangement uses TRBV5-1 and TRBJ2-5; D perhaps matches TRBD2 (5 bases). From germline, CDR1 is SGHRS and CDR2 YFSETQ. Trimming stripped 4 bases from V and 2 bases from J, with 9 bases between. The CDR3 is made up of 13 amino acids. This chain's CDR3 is CASSPDLQETQYF. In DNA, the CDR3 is TGCGCCAGCAGCCCGGACTTGCAAGAGACCCAGTACTTC.

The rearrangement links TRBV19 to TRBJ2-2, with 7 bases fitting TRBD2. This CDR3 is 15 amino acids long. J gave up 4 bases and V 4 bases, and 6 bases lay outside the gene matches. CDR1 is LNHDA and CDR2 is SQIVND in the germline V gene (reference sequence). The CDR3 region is CASSNRGRVTGELFF. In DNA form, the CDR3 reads TGTGCCAGTAGTAACCGAGGGAGGGTCACCGGGGAGCTGTTTTTT.

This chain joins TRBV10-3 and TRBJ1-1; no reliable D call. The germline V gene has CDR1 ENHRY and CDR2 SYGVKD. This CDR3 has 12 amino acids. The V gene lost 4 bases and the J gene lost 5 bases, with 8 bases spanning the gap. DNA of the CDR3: TGTGCCATCAGTGTAGTGGGAACTGAAGCTTTCTTT. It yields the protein CAISVVGTEAFF.

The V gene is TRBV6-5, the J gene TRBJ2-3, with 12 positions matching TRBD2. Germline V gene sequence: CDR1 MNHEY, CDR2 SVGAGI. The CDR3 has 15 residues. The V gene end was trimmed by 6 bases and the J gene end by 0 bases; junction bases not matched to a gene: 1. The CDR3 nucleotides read TGTGCCAGCAGCGGACTAGCGGGAAGCACAGATACGCAGTATTTT. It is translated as CASSGLAGSTDTQYF.

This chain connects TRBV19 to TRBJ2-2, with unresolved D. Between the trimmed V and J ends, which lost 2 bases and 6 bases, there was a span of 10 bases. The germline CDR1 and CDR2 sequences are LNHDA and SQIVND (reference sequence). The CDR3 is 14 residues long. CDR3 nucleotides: TGTGCCAGTAGTATATTGACAAGGGCCGGGGAGCTGTTTTTT. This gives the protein CASSILTRAGELFF.

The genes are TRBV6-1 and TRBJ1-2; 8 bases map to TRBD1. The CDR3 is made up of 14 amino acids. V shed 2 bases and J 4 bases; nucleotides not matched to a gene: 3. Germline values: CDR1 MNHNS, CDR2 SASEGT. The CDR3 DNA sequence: TGTGCCAGCAGTGAACACGGACAGGGCTATGGCTACACCTTC. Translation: CASSEHGQGYGYTF.

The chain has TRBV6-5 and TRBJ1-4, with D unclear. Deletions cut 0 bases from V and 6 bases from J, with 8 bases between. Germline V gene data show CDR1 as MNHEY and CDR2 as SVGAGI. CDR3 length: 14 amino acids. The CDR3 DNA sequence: TGTGCCAGCAGTTACTCGAATACTCATGAAAAACTGTTTTTT. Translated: CASSYSNTHEKLFF.

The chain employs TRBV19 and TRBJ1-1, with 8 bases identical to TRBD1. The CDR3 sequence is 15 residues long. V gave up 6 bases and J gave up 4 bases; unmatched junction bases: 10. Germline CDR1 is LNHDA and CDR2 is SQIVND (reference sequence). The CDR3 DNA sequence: TGTGCCAGTAGGGACAGGGTCGGGGAACTCACTGAAGCTTTCTTT. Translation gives CASRDRVGELTEAFF. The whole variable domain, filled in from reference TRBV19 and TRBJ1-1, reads DGGITQSPKYLFRKEGQNVTLSCEQNLNHDAMYWYRQDPGQGLRLIYYSQIVNDFQKGDIAEGYSVSREKKESFPLTVTSAQKNPTAFYLCASRDRVGELTEAFFGQGTRLTVV.

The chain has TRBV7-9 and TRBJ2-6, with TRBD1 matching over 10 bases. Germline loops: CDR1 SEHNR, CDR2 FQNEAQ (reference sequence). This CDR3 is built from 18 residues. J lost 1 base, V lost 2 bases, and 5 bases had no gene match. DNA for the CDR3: TGTGCCAGCAGCTTAATGGGACAGGGGTTTTCTGGGGCCAACGTCCTGACTTTC. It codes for CASSLMGQGFSGANVLTF.

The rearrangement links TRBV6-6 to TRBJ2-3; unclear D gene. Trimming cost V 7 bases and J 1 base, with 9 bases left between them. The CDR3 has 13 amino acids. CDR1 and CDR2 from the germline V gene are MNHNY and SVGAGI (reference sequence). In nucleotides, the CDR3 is TGTGCCAGCATCCCCGACGGCACAGATACGCAGTATTTT. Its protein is CASIPDGTDTQYF.